This TCR beta chain was identified during a study of blood T cells in healthy people across ages (dated by TCRdb to between 2014 and 2016). Concerning the study at large: In model experiments, template switching captured about one uniquely barcoded TCR beta cDNA molecule for every two T cells. To track age-related changes in TCR beta repertoire diversity, the study relied on deep sequencing normalized with unique cDNA molecular identifiers. The donors were divided into four age groups: young (average around 15 years), middle-aged (about 40), aged (62) and long-lived (roughly 88). To avoid experimental bias, donors of different ages were randomly spread across the sequencing lanes. For two donors (one aged 18 to 29 and one aged 80 or older), the study analyzed two additional independent replicas of 1 million unique cDNA reads from the same blood draw.

Findings and caveats that apply to the study as a whole: The long-lived group showed more naive CD4+ T cells, fewer expanded clones and increased TCR diversity than the aged group, suggesting age selection. Because the CMV infection status of the donors was unknown, age-related changes in expanded clonotypes may potentially have been confounded. Bulk unsorted PBMC profiling prevented conclusive comparison of naive and antigen-experienced compartments. Observed TCR beta diversity per million T cells fell roughly linearly with age, and a significant reduction was already apparent by age about 43. Observed TCR beta diversity correlated strongly with the percentage of naive T cells measured by flow cytometry. Estimates of total diversity from one million sequenced T cells were regarded as lower bounds and underestimates.

The method was 5' RACE. The sample was run on an Illumina HiSeq 2500. A second PCR of 7 to 11 cycles was performed with a sample-barcoded 5' primer and a J-beta primer mix. A template-switch 5' adaptor carrying 12 random nucleotides introduced a unique molecular identifier onto each TCR beta cDNA molecule. At least 3 million CDR3-containing paired-end reads were obtained from each sample. The Mint cDNA synthesis kit, primed by a TRBC-specific oligonucleotide, was used to synthesize first-strand cDNA from all RNA. Following uracil-DNA glycosylase treatment, all cDNA underwent a first 18-cycle PCR with the universal primers M1SS and BC2_uni_R. Under the source paper's analysis protocol: Normalization of each sample was performed by random selection of 1 million high-quality reads, each carrying a distinct molecular identifier. Instead of being binned into consensus sequences, reads with shared molecular identifiers were discarded. CDR3 identification, clonotype clustering and error correction used MiTCR with a Q25 quality threshold and the strictest error-elimination algorithm. A nonparametric unseen species model with Euler transformation was used to estimate a lower bound on total TCR beta diversity. TCRdb reprocessing: public reads trimmed at Q25 with fastp, clones called with MiXCR, in-frame beta chains kept. Rows matching on CDR3 protein sequence are summarized as one entry with the most common DNA and genes. These V and J calls originate from TCRdb's pipeline instead of the authors' own analysis. The sample has around 620,000 distinct CDR3 sequences on record, roughly 29% of them singletons. Less than 20% of the sample is in the top ten clones.

This clonotype was found once. Its antigen is not yet known. The input lacks base qualities; no much larger clone sits a single base away. V and J are trimmed by 4 bases and 6 bases, and the gene matches miss 14 bases of the junction. From the germline V gene (reference sequence), CDR1 is LGHDT and CDR2 is YNNKEL. The CDR3, cysteine through phenylalanine, is 17 amino acids long. Kept here is only the CDR3 DNA, which spans 51 bases and is read in frame from base 1. Donors were 39 systemically healthy Caucasian individuals from Russia aged roughly 6 to 90 years. Each donor gave 8 to 10 milliliters of peripheral blood, collected into EDTA-treated Vacutainer tubes. Ficoll-Paque density-gradient centrifugation was used to isolate PBMCs, with at least 6 million obtained per sample. Total RNA was extracted from PBMCs with Trizol reagent, with at least 6 micrograms obtained per sample. For every donor, an aliquot of PBMCs went through flow cytometry to measure the percentages of naive CD45RAhigh/CD27high T cells.

The sequencing input was blood. The sequence links TRBV3-1 to TRBJ1-2; TRBD1 matches 10 bases in the middle. The TCR sequence derives from a woman aged 70 to 79 in good health. This receptor has the CDR3 CASSPTFETTGGDGYTF. In nucleotides, the sequence is TGTGCCAGCAGCCCAACCTTCGAAACGACAGGGGGCGATGGCTACACCTTC.